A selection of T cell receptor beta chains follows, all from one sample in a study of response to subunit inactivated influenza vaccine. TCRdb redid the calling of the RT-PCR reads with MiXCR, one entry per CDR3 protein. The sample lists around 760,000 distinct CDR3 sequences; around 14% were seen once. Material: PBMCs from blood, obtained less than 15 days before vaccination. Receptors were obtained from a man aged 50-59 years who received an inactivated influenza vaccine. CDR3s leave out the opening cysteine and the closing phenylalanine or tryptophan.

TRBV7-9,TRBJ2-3,ASSLAPLAGLDTQY
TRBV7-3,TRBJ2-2,ASSSRLAGGSGELF
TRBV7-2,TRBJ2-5,ASSLGTSGGQGETQY
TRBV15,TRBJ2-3,ATSKQGQGLGDTQY
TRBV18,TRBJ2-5,ASSPEGPVETQY
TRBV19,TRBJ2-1,ASSKGLASNEQF
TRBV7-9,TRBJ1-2,ASSSELRYGYT
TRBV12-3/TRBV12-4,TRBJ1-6,ASTKEGGLNSPLH
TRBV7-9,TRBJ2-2,ATREYTGELF
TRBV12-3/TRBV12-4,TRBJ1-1,ASRYSGGEAF
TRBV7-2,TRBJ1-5,ASSFTGNSNQPQH
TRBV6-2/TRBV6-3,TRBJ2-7,ASTPAGAYEQY
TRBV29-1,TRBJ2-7,SVEGLSSYEQY
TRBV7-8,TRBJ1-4,ASSFRGLPNEKLF
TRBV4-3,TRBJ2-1,ASSQDPASGSFLRNEQF
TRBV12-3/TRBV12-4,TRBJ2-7,ASSSSRTSAYEQY
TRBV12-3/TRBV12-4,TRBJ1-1,ASSSTGGARNTEAF
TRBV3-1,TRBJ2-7,ASSREGLYYEQY
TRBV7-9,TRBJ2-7,ASSLVQSYEQY
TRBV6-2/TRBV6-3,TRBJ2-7,ASEGQTYEQY
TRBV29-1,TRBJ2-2,SVSLAASTGELF
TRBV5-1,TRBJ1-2,ASSSWGDGYT
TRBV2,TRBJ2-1,ASSELLAGSEQF
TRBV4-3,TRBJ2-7,ASSQEWTSPNKQY
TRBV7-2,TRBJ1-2,ASSPQGNYGYT
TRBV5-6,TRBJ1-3,ASSLTDNTIY
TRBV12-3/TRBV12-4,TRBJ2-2,ASRVGGYTGELF
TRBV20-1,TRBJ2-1,SASRDRGLF
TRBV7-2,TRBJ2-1,ASSLQGLAGSSEQF
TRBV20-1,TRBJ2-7,SAASGHNYEQY
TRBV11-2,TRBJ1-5,ASSLGAGETHRNQPQH
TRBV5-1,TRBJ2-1,ASSRSGGQGNEQF
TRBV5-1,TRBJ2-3,ASSGRAGDADTQY
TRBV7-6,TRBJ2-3,ASSSWTGQLTDTQY
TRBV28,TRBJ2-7,ASSLLGQGNEQY
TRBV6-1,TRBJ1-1,ASSEVRPTEAF
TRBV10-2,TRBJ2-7,ASRPGTDSYEQY
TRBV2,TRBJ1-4,ASRTTGGARKLF
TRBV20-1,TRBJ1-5,SVARGNQPQH
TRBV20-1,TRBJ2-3,SARDMQGRADTQY
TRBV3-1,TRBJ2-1,ASSHRGQGNEQF